The 5 T cell receptor beta chains listed next were all sequenced from one sample in a study of cytomegalovirus exposure and HLA in healthy donors. This PCR relied on a set of 60 Vbeta primers and 13 Jbeta primers. Generated by immunoSEQ multiplex PCR, the TCRdb table keeps only in-frame clones and is missing some. The sample records about 130,000 clones, about 80% being singletons. Sequencing was performed on PBMCs. These receptor sequences come from a boy between 2 and 10 years old in good health and CMV-seronegative.

The rearrangement links TRBV6-5 to TRBJ1-1; maybe TRBD1 (5 bases). V dropped 2 bases and J dropped 6 bases, with 19 bases sitting between them. The CDR3 has 16 residues. Germline loops: CDR1 MNHEY, CDR2 SVGAGI. CDR3 bases: TGTGCCAGCAGTTACAGTCCCCCGGGACTTAGGGCTGAAGCTTTCTTT. Amino acids: CASSYSPPGLRAEAFF.

This chain uses TRBV6-4 with TRBJ2-2; tentatively, D is TRBD2 (5 bases). The length of the CDR3 is 13 residues. The ends were cut back, 5 bases at V and 6 bases at J, with 10 bases in the middle. Germline CDR1 and CDR2: MRHNA and SNTAGT. As DNA, the CDR3 is TGTGCCAGCAGTCAATTGGACTCCGGGGAGCTGTTTTTT. Translating it yields CASSQLDSGELFF.

The chain links TRBV4-2 to TRBJ2-3; the match to TRBD2 covers 15 bases. There are 17 residues in the CDR3. V shed 4 bases, J shed 1 base, and the junction held 3 bases outside the gene matches. From germline, CDR1 is LGHNA and CDR2 YNFKEQ. As DNA, the CDR3 is TGTGCCAGCAGCCCCGGACTAGCGGGGGGGGGCACAGATACGCAGTATTTT. Its protein product is CASSPGLAGGGTDTQYF.

This clone was counted only a few times. This rearrangement joins TRBV7-9 to TRBJ1-1; no reliable D call. Germline values: CDR1 SEHNR, CDR2 FQNEAQ (reference sequence). Trimming removed 1 base from V and 7 bases from J, with 16 bases in between. The CDR3 contains 15 residues. This chain's CDR3 is CASSLDALKSSEAFF. CDR3 coding DNA: TGTGCCAGCAGCTTAGATGCCCTCAAGAGTAGTGAAGCTTTCTTT.

This clone has only a few counts. The chain couples TRBV4-3 to TRBJ1-3; 9 bases map to TRBD1. This CDR3 has 20 amino acids. Germline CDR1 reads LGHNA; CDR2 reads YSLEER. V was clipped by 3 bases and J by 3 bases; unmatched bases: 18. CDR3 DNA sequence: TGCGCCAGCAGCCATAGTACCGGGACAGGGTCTCTTCTCAGTGGAAACACCATATATTTT. The encoded protein is CASSHSTGTGSLLSGNTIYF.